The following is a T cell receptor (beta chain) sequence with its context. The CDR3 extends over 14 amino acids. Germline-derived CDR1 and CDR2 are LGHDT and YNNKEL (reference sequence). The junction had 2 bases not matched to a gene; V was cut back by 4 bases and J by 6 bases. These data originate in a study of blood T cell repertoires in COVID-19. Cohorts were assigned according to the clinical history that participants reported. Recovery among Cohort 3 donors was established by two negative PCRs, clearance, or symptom resolution. How the authors handled the data: Counts of nucleated cells, estimated from reference gene primer amplification, were obtained. The repertoire was sequenced with immunoSEQ multiplex PCR; TCRdb's copy has only in-frame clones and lacks some. The DNA gave D and trimming, while V, J and clone size come from that table. There are 310,000 or so clones in the sample; around 89% occur only once, and 8% to 10% lies in the top ten.

The chain uses TRBV3-1 (or the pseudogene TRBV3-2) and TRBJ1-5, with TRBD1 matching over 11 bases. This clonotype originated in a middle-aged woman who had recovered from COVID-19. Sequenced: PBMCs or T cells enriched from blood (not recorded which). CDR3 region: CASSPGQGVQPQHF. DNA for the CDR3: TGTGCCAGCAGCCCGGGACAGGGGGTTCAGCCCCAGCATTTT.